This T cell receptor (beta chain) was recovered during a study of CD8 T cells in Susac syndrome. Random hexamers primed reverse transcription of about 0.5 to 1 ug RNA. With immunoSEQ multiplex PCR, TCR beta CDR3 was amplified across 54 Vbeta and 13 Jbeta. TCRdb processed the immunoSEQ multiplex PCR reads anew with MiXCR; each CDR3 protein has one entry. The sample shows 130,000 to 150,000 distinct CDR3 sequences, approximately 94% of them seen only once. The CDR3 covers 14 residues. V shed 5 bases and J 7 bases; nucleotides not matched to a gene: 9. The germline CDR1 and CDR2 sequences are SGHTA and FQGNSA.

The sequenced material came from CD4+ T cells from PBMCs. V and J are TRBV7-2 and TRBJ2-7, with TRBD1 matching 9 bases. This receptor was identified in a human donor in good health. CDR3 DNA: TGTGCCAGCAGCCTCGGGACAGGGTCGGGAGAGCAGTACTTC. Translating gives CASSLGTGSGEQYF.